This T cell receptor beta chain came from a study of radiotherapy plus CTLA-4 blockade in lung cancer. Germline CDR1 is SNHLY and CDR2 is FYNNEI. The CDR3 is made up of 14 amino acids. Trimming stripped 6 bases from V and 9 bases from J, with 15 bases between. Repertoires were generated with immunoSEQ multiplex PCR, while TCRdb's copy carries only in-frame clones and drops some. The sample has under 100,000 clones; about 83% are singletons. Enrolled patients, whose metastatic non-small-cell lung cancer was chemo-refractory, received focal radiation plus CTLA-4 blockade with ipilimumab. This receptor was obtained from a human donor with non-small cell lung cancer that progressed on radiotherapy plus ipilimumab. The sequencing used peripheral blood, collected from a patient treated with radiotherapy plus ipilimumab. V is TRBV2 and J is TRBJ1-6; D is possibly TRBD1 (6 bases). CDR3 DNA sequence: TGTGCCAGCAGCCCAGGGGAGTTGGGTTCACCCCTCCACTTT. This gives the protein CASSPGELGSPLHF.